The clone carrying this T cell receptor (beta chain) was seen at least ten times. Its antigen remains unknown. Researchers amplified the TCR beta CDR3 regions from RNA transcripts. HTBI primers were employed in a first-round RT-PCR of the TCR CDR3. Each CDR3 protein is one row after TCRdb ran MiXCR on the multiplex PCR reads. The sample shows 250,000 to 300,000 distinct CDR3 sequences, around 20% of them seen only once. This sample stems from a study of T cells in Graves' hyperthyroidism and ophthalmopathy. Findings and caveats of the study: The model predicted ophthalmopathy a median approximately six months before onset. From stable hyperthyroidism, ophthalmopathy was separated by a 13 V-J model.

Looked up from germline, CDR1 is SGHDT and CDR2 is YYEEEE. Trimming cost V 0 bases and J 11 bases, with 19 bases left between them. The CDR3 has 15 residues. A Clinical Activity Score of at least 3, a NOSPECS grade of at least 4 and a duration under 3 months were recorded in the ophthalmopathy patients. This TCR was sampled from a middle-aged man with Graves' ophthalmopathy. Material: blood. The chain links TRBV5-6 to TRBJ2-3; tentatively, D is TRBD1 or TRBD2 (5 bases each). CDR3 in amino acids: CASSLEISGQGEQYF. For the CDR3, the DNA is TGTGCCAGCAGCTTGGAGATTTCTGGTCAGGGAGAGCAGTATTTT.